What follows describes a single TCR beta chain. This clonotype showed up many times. Which antigen it targets is not known. No base qualities exist here, and no much larger clone lies one base off it. Amplification of TCR beta CDR3 regions was carried out from RNA transcripts. The first round of RT-PCR for the TCR CDR3 was performed with the HTBI primer set and the Qiagen OneStep RT-PCR kit. The libraries were constructed in a second round of multiplex PCR and then size-selected and purified. Sequencing of the libraries was done on an Illumina HiSeq2000 using paired-end 100 bp reads. The authors' pipeline ran thus. Raw data were processed with SOAPnuke, discarding reads with adapters, uncalled bases, mean Phred below 15, or no exact constant-primer or identifier match. COPE v1.2.5 was used to merge the high-quality paired reads, and each unique nucleotide sequence was defined as a clonotype. MiTCR v1.1 was used to align clonotypes to the IMGT TRBV, TRBD and TRBJ reference segments. Analysis was restricted to V-J combinations with a frequency above 0.0001, which covered roughly 99% of repertoires. A TCS score was defined as the ratio of F50 (clonal expansion) to E x V (chaos), with BLOSUM62-based TCRdist applied between CDR3 peptides within each V-J. Welch's t-statistics and random forest reduced 500 to 550 V-J features to roughly 13, which were used in a naive Bayes classifier (R e1071). TCRdb trimmed the raw reads at Q25, called clones with MiXCR and kept productive beta chains. Each CDR3 protein appears once, grouped with its most common genes and DNA. These V and J calls are TCRdb output, not the study's own analysis. For this sample there are over 300,000 distinct CDR3 sequences; approximately 13% appear just once. About a third of the sample belongs to the ten largest clones.

The sample originates from a study of T cells in Graves' hyperthyroidism and ophthalmopathy (dated by TCRdb to the late 2010s). Turning to the overall study: Peripheral blood was sampled at the time of initial diagnosis, prior to any treatment. To identify distinguishing TCR V-J signatures, a discovery cohort of some 100 patients was used, comprising 43 with Graves' ophthalmopathy and some 60 with stable Graves' hyperthyroidism. Prospective prediction of ophthalmopathy was tested in an independent validation cohort of approximately 19 hyperthyroidism patients and 17 patients who later progressed to ophthalmopathy. The roughly 94 discovery patients were randomly split 7:3 into training and test sets. In about six Graves' hyperthyroidism patients, the study also compared T-cell repertoires from thyroid tissue with T-cell repertoires from blood. After blood sampling, hyperthyroidism patients were treated with methimazole at a starting dose of 30 mg daily, and ophthalmopathy patients were treated with high-dose intravenous methylprednisolone. TCR Vbeta CDR3 sequencing of 140 or so peripheral blood samples (over 40 ophthalmopathy, approximately 80 hyperthyroidism and approximately 17 progressor patients) is reported in the paper.

Results and caveats for the whole study, not just this receptor: Sample size was not statistically predetermined, and blinding of investigators to group allocation was not performed. During validation, the model predicted progression to ophthalmopathy a median of approximately six months ahead of onset, with around 71% sensitivity and 72% to 80% specificity. Blood samples also contained most of the expanded thyroid clonotypes (frequency above 0.001), which suggests that blood repertoires may reflect thyroid immune responses. A model built on a 13 V-J signature distinguished ophthalmopathy from stable hyperthyroidism, reaching approximately 89% sensitivity and 81.08% specificity in cross-validation and 80%/75% in testing.

In the ophthalmopathy patients, disease was moderately to severely active, with a Clinical Activity Score of 3 or more, a NOSPECS grade of 4 or more, and a duration of less than 3 months. Patients with uncontrolled infections, other autoimmune diseases, pregnancy or lactation were excluded. Diagnoses relied on clinical symptoms, serum thyroxine and TRAb, thyroid ultrasound and orbital computed tomography. PBMCs were separated from under 12 ml of fresh peripheral blood using Ficoll-Paque density gradient centrifugation. Trizol reagent was used to extract total RNA, and RNA quality was then checked on an Agilent 2100 Bioanalyzer. The clonotype originates from a middle-aged woman with Graves' ophthalmopathy. What was sequenced was blood.

The DNA sequence follows: TGCGCCAGCAGCGGAGCGGGGAACACCGGGGAGCTGTTTTTT. It translates as CASSGAGNTGELFF. The chain links TRBV5-1 with TRBJ2-2; 6 matching bases give a weak D call of TRBD2. The germline V gene encodes CDR1 SGHRS and CDR2 YFSETQ. From the cysteine through the phenylalanine, the CDR3 covers 14 amino acids. The read is trimmed to its CDR3 DNA, 42 bases read in frame from base 1. Trimming at the junction amounts to 4 bases on V and 1 base on J, and the germline ends lie 8 bases apart.